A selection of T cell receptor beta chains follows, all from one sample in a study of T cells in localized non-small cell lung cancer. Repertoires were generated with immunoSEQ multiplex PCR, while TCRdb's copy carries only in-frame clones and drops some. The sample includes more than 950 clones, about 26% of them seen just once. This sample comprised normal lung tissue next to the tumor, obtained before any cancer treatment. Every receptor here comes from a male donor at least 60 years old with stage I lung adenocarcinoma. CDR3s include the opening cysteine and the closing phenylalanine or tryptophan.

CASSLTGPFYQETQYF TRBV9
CASSYRRAGEPAGELFF TRBV6-8
CASSYSLRGLGEQYF TRBV6-8
CASSREATGSPLHF TRBV6-8
CASSAGLEMETQYF TRBV6-8
CASSFKASSIGELFF TRBV11-3
CASRNYGQGFYQPQHF TRBV6-7
CASSKDRGNNEKLFF TRBV2
CASSRTGGRWGTEAFF TRBV19
CASSPGVKNIQYF TRBV6-8
CASSDGVSGNTIYF TRBV6-8
CASTSTGNYGYTF TRBV19
CASSPSTGSSYNEQFF TRBV11-3
CASTRGGSPDYGYTF TRBV28
CASSPWATHYGYTF TRBV6-8
CARRGKQGTGELFF TRBV6-7
CASSSQGPDTEAFF TRBV5-1
CASGLDSFGTQYF TRBV12-5
CASSPTGQSPLHF TRBV18
CAIRAGGADTQYF TRBV6-8
CASSPAGKNQPQHF TRBV11-3
CASSPPGQPAGSGELFF TRBV18
CASSPRPAGEMNEQYF TRBV18
CATSRERRASSYEQYF TRBV15
CASSDPSSNQPQHF TRBV10-2
CASSQDVYGLPGNTIYF TRBV23-1
CASSSDNVVGATNEKLFF TRBV11-3
CASSPPSGGHQETQYF TRBV1
CAWRLSLSTDTQYF TRBV30
CASSYANRDSNQPQHF TRBV6-8
CASSFLAGSPLHF TRBV28